The text below deals with one T cell receptor (beta chain). It lacks a known antigen. Base-call qualities are not available, and no considerably larger clone is one nucleotide away. These data come from a study of blood T cell repertoires in COVID-19 (dated by TCRdb to 2020 to 2022). Background for the entire study: Collaborator samples came from the United States, Italy and Spain and covered acute and convalescent phases of COVID-19. The prospective study material was composed of cDNA or gDNA derived from T cells, B-cell-depleted T cells, or PBMCs. Deeply sampled blood TCRbeta repertoires from subjects exposed to, actively infected with, or recovered from COVID-19 were included in the dataset. The repertoires were made available in a free public database intended to serve as a resource for research on the immune response to SARS-CoV-2. The samples were drawn from two sources: the first 160 participants of the ongoing ImmuneRACE study, and fewer than 1,500 subjects contributed by 6 global collaborators. The sample metadata nearly always contained a de-identified subject ID, COVID-19 status, age in years and sex. Where available, HLA class I and class II types were taken from metadata supplied by the sample provider and were not determined by assay-based typing.

TCRbeta CDR3 regions were amplified from genomic DNA by means of the immunoSEQ Assay, a bias-controlled multiplex PCR. On the authors' methods: Nucleated cell counts per sample were estimated from amplification of reference gene primers within the assay. To quantify the absolute abundance of each unique TCRbeta CDR3 rearrangement, sequence reads were collapsed and filtered. Productive Simpson clonality was computed per sample as the square root of Simpson's diversity index over productive rearrangements. This is the immuneACCESS table as TCRdb keeps it, with only in-frame sequences that have V and J called. A part of the clones is gone; compared with another copy, unresolved V genes explain less than half, and the rest is unexplained. Clonal size and the V and J genes are those of that table, whereas D and trimming came from the DNA. The sample records almost 250,000 clones, around 89% of which are singletons. The ten largest clones represent approximately 4.1% of the sample.

Participants in the prospective study were enrolled through a virtual design, were aged 18 to 89 years, and lived in approximately 25 United States geographic areas. To assign participants to cohorts, the prospective study relied on clinical history that participants themselves reported in a screening survey and a study questionnaire. Recovered participants in ImmuneRACE Cohort 3 were defined by two consecutive negative NP/OP PCR tests, clearance by a healthcare professional, or resolution of symptoms. In the prospective study, mobile phlebotomists collected whole blood, serum and a nasopharyngeal or oropharyngeal swab from each participant. Prospective study participants could optionally give additional blood draws and questionnaires over a roughly 2-month period. Blood samples from the prospective study were shipped frozen or at room temperature prior to DNA extraction. The full study reports these points: How much clinical and demographic metadata was included differed by source and by participant, and the metadata was provided uncurated.

Inclusive of the bounding cysteine and phenylalanine, the CDR3 is 13 residues long. The kept DNA is CDR3 alone, 39 bases in frame from the first base. The trim is 6 bases for V and 1 base for J, with a gap of 10 bases between the germline ends. The germline V gene (reference sequence) supplies CDR1 LNHDA and CDR2 SQIVND. This chain joins TRBV19 to TRBJ2-7; the D gene remains uncertain. The receptor was derived from a woman aged 25 to 39 who had recovered from COVID-19. The sequenced sample was PBMCs or T cells enriched from blood (not recorded which). The CDR3 corresponds to CASSGSVSYEQYF. The sequence in DNA is TGTGCCAGTAGCGGCAGCGTTTCCTACGAGCAGTACTTC. Joined to the reference TRBV19 and TRBJ2-7 proteins, this CDR3 gives the full variable domain: DGGITQSPKYLFRKEGQNVTLSCEQNLNHDAMYWYRQDPGQGLRLIYYSQIVNDFQKGDIAEGYSVSREKKESFPLTVTSAQKNPTAFYLCASSGSVSYEQYFGPGTRLTVT.